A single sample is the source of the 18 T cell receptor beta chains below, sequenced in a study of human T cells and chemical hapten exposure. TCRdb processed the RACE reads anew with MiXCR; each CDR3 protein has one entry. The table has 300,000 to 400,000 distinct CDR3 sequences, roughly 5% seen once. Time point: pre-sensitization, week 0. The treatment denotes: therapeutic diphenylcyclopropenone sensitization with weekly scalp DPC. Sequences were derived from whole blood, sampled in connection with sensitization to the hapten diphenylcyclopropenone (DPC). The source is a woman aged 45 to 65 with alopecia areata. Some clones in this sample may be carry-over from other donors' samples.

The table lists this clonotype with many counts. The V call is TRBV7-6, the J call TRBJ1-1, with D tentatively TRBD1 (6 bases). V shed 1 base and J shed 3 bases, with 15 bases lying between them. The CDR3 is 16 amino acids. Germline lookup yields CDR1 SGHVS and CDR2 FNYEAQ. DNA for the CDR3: TGTGCCAGCAGCTTAGGGGGGGCCGGGGAAGACACTGAAGCTTTCTTT. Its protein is CASSLGGAGEDTEAFF.

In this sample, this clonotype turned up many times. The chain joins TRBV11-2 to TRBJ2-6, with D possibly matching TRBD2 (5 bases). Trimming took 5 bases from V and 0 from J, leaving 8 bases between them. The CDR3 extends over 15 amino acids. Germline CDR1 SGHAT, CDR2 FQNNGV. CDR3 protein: CASSRGNSGANVLTF. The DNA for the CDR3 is TGTGCCAGCAGCCGAGGGAACTCTGGGGCCAACGTCCTGACTTTC.

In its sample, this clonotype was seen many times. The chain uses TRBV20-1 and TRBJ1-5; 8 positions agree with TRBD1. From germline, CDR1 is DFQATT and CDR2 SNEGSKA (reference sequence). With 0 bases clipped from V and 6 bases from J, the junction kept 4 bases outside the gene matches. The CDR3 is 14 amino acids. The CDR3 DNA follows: TGCAGTGCTAGAGAAGACAGGGGCGGTCAGCCCCAGCATTTT. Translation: CSAREDRGGQPQHF.

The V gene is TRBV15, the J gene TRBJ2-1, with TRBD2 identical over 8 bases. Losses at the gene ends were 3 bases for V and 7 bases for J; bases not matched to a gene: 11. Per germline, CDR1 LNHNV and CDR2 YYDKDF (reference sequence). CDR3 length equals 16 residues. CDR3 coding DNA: TGTGCCACCAGCAGTCCATCCGGGACTAGAGTAAATGAGCAGTTCTTC. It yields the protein CATSSPSGTRVNEQFF. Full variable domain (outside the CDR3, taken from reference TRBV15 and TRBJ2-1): DAMVIQNPRYQVTQFGKPVTLSCSQTLNHNVMYWYQQKSSQAPKLLFHYYDKDFNNEADTPDNFQSRRPNTSFCFLDIRSPGLGDTAMYLCATSSPSGTRVNEQFFGPGTRLTVL.

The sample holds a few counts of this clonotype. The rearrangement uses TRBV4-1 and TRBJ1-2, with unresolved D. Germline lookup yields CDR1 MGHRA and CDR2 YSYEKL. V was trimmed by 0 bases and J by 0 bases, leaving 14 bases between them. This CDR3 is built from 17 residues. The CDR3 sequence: CASSQEVWTPSNYGYTF. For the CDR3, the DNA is TGCGCCAGCAGCCAAGAAGTGTGGACTCCGTCTAACTATGGCTACACCTTC.

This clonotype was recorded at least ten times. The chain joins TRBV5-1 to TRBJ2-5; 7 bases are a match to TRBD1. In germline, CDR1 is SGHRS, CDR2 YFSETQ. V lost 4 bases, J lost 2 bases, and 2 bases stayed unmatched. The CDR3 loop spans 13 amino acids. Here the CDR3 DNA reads TGCGCCAGCAGCCAGGACAGGCAAGAGACCCAGTACTTC. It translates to CASSQDRQETQYF.

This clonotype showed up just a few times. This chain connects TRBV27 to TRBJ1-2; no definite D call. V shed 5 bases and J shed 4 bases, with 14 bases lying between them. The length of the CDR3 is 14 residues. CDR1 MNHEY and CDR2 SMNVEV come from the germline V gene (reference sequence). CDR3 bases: TGTGCCAGCAGTCGCGACGGCCTTCCCTATGGCTACACCTTC. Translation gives CASSRDGLPYGYTF.

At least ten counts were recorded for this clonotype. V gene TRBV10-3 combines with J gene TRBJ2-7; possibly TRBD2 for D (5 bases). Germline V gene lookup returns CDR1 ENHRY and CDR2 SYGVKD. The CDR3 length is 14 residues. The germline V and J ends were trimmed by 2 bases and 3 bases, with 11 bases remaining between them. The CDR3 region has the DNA TGTGCCATCAGTGAGAAGGGTAGCGTCTACGAGCAGTACTTC. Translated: CAISEKGSVYEQYF.

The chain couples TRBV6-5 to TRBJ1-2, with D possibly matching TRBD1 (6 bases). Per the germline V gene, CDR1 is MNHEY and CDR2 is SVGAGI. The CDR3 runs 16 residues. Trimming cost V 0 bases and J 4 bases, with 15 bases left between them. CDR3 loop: CASSYSTGSQAYGYTF. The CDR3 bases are TGTGCCAGCAGTTACTCCACAGGGTCCCAGGCCTATGGCTACACCTTC.

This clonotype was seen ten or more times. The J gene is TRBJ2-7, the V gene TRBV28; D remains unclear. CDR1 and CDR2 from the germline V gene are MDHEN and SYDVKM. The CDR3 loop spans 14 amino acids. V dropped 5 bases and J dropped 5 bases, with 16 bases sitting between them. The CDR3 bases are TGTGCCAGCAGTAAGACCCTACCAAGGGACGAGCAGTACTTC. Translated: CASSKTLPRDEQYF. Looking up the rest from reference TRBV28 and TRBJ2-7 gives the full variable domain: DVKVTQSSRYLVKRTGEKVFLECVQDMDHENMFWYRQDPGLGLRLIYFSYDVKMKEKGDIPEGYSVSREKKERFSLILESASTNQTSMYLCASSKTLPRDEQYFGPGTRLTVT.

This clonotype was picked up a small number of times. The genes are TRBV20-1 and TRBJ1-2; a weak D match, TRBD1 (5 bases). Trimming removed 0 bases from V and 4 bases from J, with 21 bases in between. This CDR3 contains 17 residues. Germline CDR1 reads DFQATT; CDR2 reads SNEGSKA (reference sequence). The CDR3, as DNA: TGCAGTGCTAGAGATCACAAGTGGGCGGAGGGGAGCTATGGCTACACCTTC. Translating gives CSARDHKWAEGSYGYTF.

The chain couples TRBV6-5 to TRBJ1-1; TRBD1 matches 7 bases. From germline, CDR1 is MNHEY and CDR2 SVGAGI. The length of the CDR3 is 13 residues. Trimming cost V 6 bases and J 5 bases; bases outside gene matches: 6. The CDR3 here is CASSSGQWTEAFF. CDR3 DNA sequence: TGTGCCAGCAGCTCGGGACAGTGGACTGAAGCTTTCTTT.

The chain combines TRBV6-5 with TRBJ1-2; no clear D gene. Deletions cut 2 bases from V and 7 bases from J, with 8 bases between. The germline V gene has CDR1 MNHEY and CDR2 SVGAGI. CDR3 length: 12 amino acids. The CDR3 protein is CASSYRAGGYTF. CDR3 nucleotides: TGTGCCAGCAGTTACAGGGCAGGTGGCTACACCTTC.

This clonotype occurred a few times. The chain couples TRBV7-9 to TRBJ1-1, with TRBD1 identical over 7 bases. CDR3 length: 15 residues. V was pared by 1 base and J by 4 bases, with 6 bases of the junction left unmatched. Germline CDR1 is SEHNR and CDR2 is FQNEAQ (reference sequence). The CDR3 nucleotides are TGTGCCAGCAGCTTAGAAAGGGGGCCCGTCACTGAAGCTTTCTTT. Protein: CASSLERGPVTEAFF.

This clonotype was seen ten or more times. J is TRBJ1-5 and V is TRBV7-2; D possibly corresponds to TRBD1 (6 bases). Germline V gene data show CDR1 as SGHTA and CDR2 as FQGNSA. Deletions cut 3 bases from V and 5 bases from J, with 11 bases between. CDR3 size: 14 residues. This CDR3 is CASSFDRLDQPQHF. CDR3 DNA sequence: TGTGCCAGCAGCTTTGACAGGTTGGATCAGCCCCAGCATTTT.

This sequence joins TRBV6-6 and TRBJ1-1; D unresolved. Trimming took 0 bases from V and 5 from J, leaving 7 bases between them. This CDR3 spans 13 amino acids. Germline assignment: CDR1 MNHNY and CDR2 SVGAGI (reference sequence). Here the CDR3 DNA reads TGTGCCAGCAGTTACTCTCTAGGAACTGAAGCTTTCTTT. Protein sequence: CASSYSLGTEAFF.

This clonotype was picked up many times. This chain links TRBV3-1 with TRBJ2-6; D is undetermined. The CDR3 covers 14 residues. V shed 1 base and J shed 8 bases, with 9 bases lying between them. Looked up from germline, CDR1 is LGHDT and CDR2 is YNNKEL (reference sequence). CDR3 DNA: TGTGCCAGCAGCCAAGGGTTAGACACCAACGTCCTGACTTTC. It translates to CASSQGLDTNVLTF.

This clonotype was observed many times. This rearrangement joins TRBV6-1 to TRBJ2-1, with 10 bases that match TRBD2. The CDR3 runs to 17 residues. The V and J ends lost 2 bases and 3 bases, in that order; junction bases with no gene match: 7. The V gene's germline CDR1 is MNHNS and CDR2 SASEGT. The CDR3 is CASSETSSGSYYNEQFF. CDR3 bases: TGTGCCAGCAGTGAAACGTCTAGCGGGAGCTACTACAATGAGCAGTTCTTC.